The 17 T cell receptor beta chains presented below share a single source sample, sequenced in a study of cytomegalovirus exposure and HLA in healthy donors. With 60 Vbeta and 13 Jbeta primers, the PCR was carried out. Sequenced by immunoSEQ multiplex PCR; TCRdb stores in-frame clones only, minus some. The sample holds about 98,000 clones, over 80% seen once. The specimen sequenced was PBMCs. The origin of the receptors is a female donor in good health and CMV-seropositive.

V is TRBV15 and J is TRBJ1-4; a possible D gene is TRBD1 (6 bases). The CDR3 sequence is 15 residues long. The V end was cut by 8 bases, the J end by 5 bases, with 18 bases between. The V gene's germline CDR1 is LNHNV and CDR2 YYDKDF (reference sequence). The CDR3 coding sequence is TGTGCCACCCGTGATCTAACGGACAGCAATGAAAAACTGTTTTTT. Protein: CATRDLTDSNEKLFF.

CDR3 bases: TGTGCCATCAGTGAGTACACCTCCATTAACTACGAGCAGTACTTC. It specifies CAISEYTSINYEQYF. The chain links TRBV10-3 to TRBJ2-7; D is undetermined. The CDR3 covers 15 residues. Germline assignment: CDR1 ENHRY and CDR2 SYGVKD. Trimming stripped 1 base from V and 3 bases from J, with 13 bases between.

The count of this clone is one. The chain joins TRBV2 to TRBJ2-7, with 9 nucleotides matching TRBD1. The germline CDR1 and CDR2 sequences are SNHLY and FYNNEI. After removal of 6 bases from V and 3 bases from J, the junction contained 9 bases not matched to a gene. The CDR3 has 15 amino acids. This CDR3 reads CASRDLVDRGYEQYF. CDR3 DNA: TGTGCCAGCAGGGACCTAGTGGACAGGGGCTACGAGCAGTACTTC.

The chain is built from TRBV15 and TRBJ1-1; D is undetermined. Germline-derived CDR1 and CDR2 are LNHNV and YYDKDF (reference sequence). The germline V and J ends were trimmed by 5 bases and 6 bases, with 13 bases remaining between them. The CDR3 has 13 residues. The CDR3 DNA follows: TGTGCCACCAGCGGAGCGCCGAGCCCTGAAGCTTTCTTT. It specifies CATSGAPSPEAFF.

The V gene is TRBV6-5, the J gene TRBJ1-4; the D gene is possibly TRBD1 (5 bases). Germline assignment: CDR1 MNHEY and CDR2 SVGAGI. With 2 bases removed from V and 8 bases from J, the gap between germline ends came to 15 bases. The length of the CDR3 is 15 residues. The DNA for the CDR3 is TGTGCCAGCAGTTACGGGTCAGGGTTGGGCGAAAAACTGTTTTTT. As protein: CASSYGSGLGEKLFF.

This clone was detected a few times. The chain joins TRBV19 to TRBJ2-6; perhaps TRBD2 as D (6 bases). The CDR3 covers 17 residues. CDR1 LNHDA and CDR2 SQIVND come from the germline V gene (reference sequence). V was clipped by 5 bases and J by 3 bases, with 17 bases between them. As DNA, the CDR3 is TGTGCCAGTAGTGACCTTGGCCGGGAGCGTGGGGCCAACGTCCTGACTTTC. The encoded protein is CASSDLGRERGANVLTF.

Comment on this clone: Other DNA sequences in the same sample also yield this CDR3. This rearrangement joins TRBV2 to TRBJ1-1, with 8 bases that match TRBD1. This CDR3 region has 16 residues. Looked up from germline, CDR1 is SNHLY and CDR2 is FYNNEI. Trimming cost V 5 bases and J 1 base; bases outside gene matches: 9. This CDR3 is CASSSPGGQGNTEAFF. For the CDR3, the DNA is TGTGCCAGCAGTTCCCCAGGGGGCCAGGGGAACACTGAAGCTTTCTTT.

The chain combines TRBV6-6 with TRBJ1-1; TRBD1 agrees at 8 bases. The CDR3 covers 15 residues. The J segment lost 12 bases and the V segment lost 3 bases, leaving 15 bases of the junction unmatched. Germline V lookup: CDR1 MNHNY, CDR2 SVGAGI (reference sequence). The CDR3 spells CASSYTPQGAQGSFF. The CDR3 DNA reads TGTGCCAGCAGTTATACACCCCAGGGGGCGCAGGGATCTTTCTTT.

The V gene is TRBV6-1, the J gene TRBJ1-1, with D maybe TRBD1 (5 bases). Trimming removed 4 bases at V and 4 bases at J, with 13 bases between. Per the germline V gene, CDR1 is MNHNS and CDR2 is SASEGT. The CDR3 covers 14 residues. The CDR3 DNA reads as TGTGCCAGCAGTGCCAGGGATTGGGGCACTGAAGCTTTCTTT. It encodes CASSARDWGTEAFF.

This clone was found once. The CDR3 DNA follows: TGTGCCAGCAGTTACTTCGACAGGGGGCAGGATGGCTACACCTTC. This codes for CASSYFDRGQDGYTF. V usage is TRBV6-6 and J usage is TRBJ1-2; TRBD1 agrees at 10 bases. The CDR3 is 15 residues long. The germline CDR1 and CDR2 sequences are MNHNY and SVGAGI (reference sequence). V trimming: 1 base; J trimming: 6 bases; junction bases outside the gene matches: 5.

This rearrangement joins TRBV13 to TRBJ2-1; 7 bases agree with TRBD2. This CDR3 comprises 15 residues. Germline-derived CDR1 and CDR2 are PRHDT and FYEKMQ (reference sequence). The V and J ends lost 2 bases and 2 bases, in that order; junction bases with no gene match: 3. DNA for the CDR3: TGTGCCAGCAGCTTAACAGCGGGACCCTACAATGAGCAGTTCTTC. Amino acids: CASSLTAGPYNEQFF.

This rearrangement joins TRBV30 to TRBJ1-5; unclear D gene. CDR3 length equals 13 residues. V shed 2 bases and J shed 3 bases, with 8 bases lying between them. Germline V gives CDR1 GTSNPN, CDR2 SVGIG (reference sequence). In nucleotides, the CDR3 is TGTGCCTGGAGTCAACAATCCAATCAGCCCCAGCATTTT. Amino acid sequence: CAWSQQSNQPQHF.

The genes are TRBV6-6 and TRBJ1-2; D gene unclear. Looked up from germline, CDR1 is MNHNY and CDR2 is SVGAGI (reference sequence). Deletions cut 5 bases from V and 4 bases from J, with 8 bases between. The length of the CDR3 is 12 residues. The CDR3 region has the DNA TGTGCCAGCAGTCCTGGGCTCTATGGCTACACCTTC. It codes for CASSPGLYGYTF.

This clone came up a few times. The chain recombines TRBV10-1 with TRBJ2-7; D gene ambiguous. This CDR3 contains 14 residues. Trimming removed 2 bases from V and 5 bases from J, with 13 bases in between. Germline V gene lookup returns CDR1 WNHNN and CDR2 SYGVQD (reference sequence). CDR3 sequence: CASSEMATGDEQYF. CDR3 nucleotide sequence: TGCGCCAGCAGTGAGATGGCGACCGGAGACGAGCAGTACTTC.

The genes are TRBV5-1 and TRBJ1-2; 9 bases are a match to TRBD1. CDR1 and CDR2 (germline): SGHRS, YFSETQ. This CDR3 is built from 15 residues. The V gene end was trimmed by 4 bases and the J gene end by 1 base; junction bases not matched to a gene: 5. The CDR3 here is CASSTGTGINYGYTF. Written as DNA, the CDR3 is TGCGCCAGCAGCACCGGGACAGGGATTAACTATGGCTACACCTTC. Looking up the rest from reference TRBV5-1 and TRBJ1-2 gives the full variable domain: KAGVTQTPRYLIKTRGQQVTLSCSPISGHRSVSWYQQTPGQGLQFLFEYFSETQRNKGNFPGRFSGRQFSNSRSEMNVSTLELGDSALYLCASSTGTGINYGYTFGSGTRLTVV.

This clone was counted only a few times. The chain joins TRBV28 to TRBJ1-4, with 8 bases fitting TRBD1. CDR1 and CDR2 from the germline V gene are MDHEN and SYDVKM. The J segment lost 5 bases and the V segment lost 8 bases, leaving 7 bases of the junction unmatched. The CDR3 extends over 14 amino acids. The chain's CDR3 is CASGSDRGNEKLFF. CDR3 coding DNA: TGTGCCAGCGGTTCAGACAGGGGAAATGAAAAACTGTTTTTT. Complete variable domain (other parts from reference TRBV28 and TRBJ1-4): DVKVTQSSRYLVKRTGEKVFLECVQDMDHENMFWYRQDPGLGLRLIYFSYDVKMKEKGDIPEGYSVSREKKERFSLILESASTNQTSMYLCASGSDRGNEKLFFGSGTQLSVL.

For the CDR3, the DNA is TGTGCCAGCAGCATCCGGGACAGGACTTACAATGAGCAGTTCTTC. This sequence encodes CASSIRDRTYNEQFF. The chain combines TRBV14 with TRBJ2-1, with TRBD1 identical over 8 bases. V was clipped by 5 bases and J by 4 bases; unmatched bases: 7. The germline V gene encodes CDR1 SGHDN and CDR2 FVKESK. The CDR3 totals 15 residues.